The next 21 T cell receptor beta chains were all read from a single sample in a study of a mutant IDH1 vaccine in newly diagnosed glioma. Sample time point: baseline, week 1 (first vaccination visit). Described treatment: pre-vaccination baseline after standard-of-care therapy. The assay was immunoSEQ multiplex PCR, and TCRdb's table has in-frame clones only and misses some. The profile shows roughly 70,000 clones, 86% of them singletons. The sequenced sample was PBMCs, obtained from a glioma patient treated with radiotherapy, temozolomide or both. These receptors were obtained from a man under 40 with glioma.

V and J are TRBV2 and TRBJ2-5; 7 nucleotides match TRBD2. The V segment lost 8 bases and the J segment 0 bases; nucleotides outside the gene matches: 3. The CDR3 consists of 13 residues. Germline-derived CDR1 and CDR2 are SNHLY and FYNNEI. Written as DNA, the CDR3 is TGTGCCAGCCGTAGCGGGTACCAAGAGACCCAGTACTTC. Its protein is CASRSGYQETQYF.

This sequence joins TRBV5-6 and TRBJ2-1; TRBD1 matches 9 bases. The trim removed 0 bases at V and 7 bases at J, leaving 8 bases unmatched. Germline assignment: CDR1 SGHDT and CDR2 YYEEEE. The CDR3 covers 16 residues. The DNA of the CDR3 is TGTGCCAGCAGCTTGGACAGGGGGCGGCTGCTAAATGAGCAGTTCTTC. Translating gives CASSLDRGRLLNEQFF.

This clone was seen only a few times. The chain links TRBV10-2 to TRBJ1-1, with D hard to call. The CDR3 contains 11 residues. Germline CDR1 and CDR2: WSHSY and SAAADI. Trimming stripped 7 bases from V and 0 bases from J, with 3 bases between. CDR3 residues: CASKMNTEAFF. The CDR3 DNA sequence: TGCGCCAGCAAGATGAACACTGAAGCTTTCTTT.

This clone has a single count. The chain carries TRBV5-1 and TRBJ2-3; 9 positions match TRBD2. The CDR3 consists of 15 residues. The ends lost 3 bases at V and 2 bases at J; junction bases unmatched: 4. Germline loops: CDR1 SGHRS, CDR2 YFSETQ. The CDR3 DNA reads TGCGCCAGCAGCTGGCTAGCGGGGTACACAGATACGCAGTATTTT. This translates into CASSWLAGYTDTQYF.

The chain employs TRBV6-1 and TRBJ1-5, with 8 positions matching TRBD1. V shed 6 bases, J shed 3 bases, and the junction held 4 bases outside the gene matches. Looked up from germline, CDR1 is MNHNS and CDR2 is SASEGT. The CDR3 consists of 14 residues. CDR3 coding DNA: TGTGCCAGCAGGCCGACAGGGGTCAATCAGCCCCAGCATTTT. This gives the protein CASRPTGVNQPQHF.

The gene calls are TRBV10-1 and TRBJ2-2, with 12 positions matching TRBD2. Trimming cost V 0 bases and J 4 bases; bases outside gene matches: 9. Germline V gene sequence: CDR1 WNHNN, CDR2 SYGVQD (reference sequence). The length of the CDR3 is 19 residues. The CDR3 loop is CASSESRHTSGGFTGELFF. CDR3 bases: TGCGCCAGCAGTGAGTCACGCCATACTAGCGGGGGGTTCACCGGGGAGCTGTTTTTT.

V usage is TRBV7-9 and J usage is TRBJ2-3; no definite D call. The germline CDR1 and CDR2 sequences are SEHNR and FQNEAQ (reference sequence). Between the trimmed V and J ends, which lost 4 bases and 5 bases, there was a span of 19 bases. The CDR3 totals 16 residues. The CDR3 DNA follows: TGTGCCAGCAGCTCACAAGCCGCGGCTCTGAAAGATACGCAGTATTTT. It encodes CASSSQAAALKDTQYF.

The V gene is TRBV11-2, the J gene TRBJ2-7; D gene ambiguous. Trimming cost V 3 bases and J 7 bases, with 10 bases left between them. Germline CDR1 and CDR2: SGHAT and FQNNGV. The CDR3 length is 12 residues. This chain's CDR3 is CASSFSSAEQYF. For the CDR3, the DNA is TGTGCCAGCAGCTTTTCTTCGGCGGAGCAGTACTTC.

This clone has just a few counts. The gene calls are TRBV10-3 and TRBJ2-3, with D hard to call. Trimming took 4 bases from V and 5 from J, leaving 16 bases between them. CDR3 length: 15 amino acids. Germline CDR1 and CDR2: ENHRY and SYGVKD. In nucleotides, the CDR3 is TGTGCCATCAGTGTTGGCCCCCGGCTTGTAGATACGCAGTATTTT. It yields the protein CAISVGPRLVDTQYF.

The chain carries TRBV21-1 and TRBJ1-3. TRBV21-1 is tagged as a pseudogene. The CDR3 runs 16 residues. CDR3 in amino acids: CASSKFPTVSGNTIYF. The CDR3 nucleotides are TGTGCCAGCAGCAAGTTCCCGACCGTCTCTGGAAACACCATATATTTT.

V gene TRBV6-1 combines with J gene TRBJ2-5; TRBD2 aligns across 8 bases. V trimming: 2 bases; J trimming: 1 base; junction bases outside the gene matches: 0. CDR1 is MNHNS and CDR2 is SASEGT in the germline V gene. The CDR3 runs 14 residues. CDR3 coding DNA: TGTGCCAGCAGTGAACGGGGGGGCCAAGAGACCCAGTACTTC. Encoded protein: CASSERGGQETQYF.

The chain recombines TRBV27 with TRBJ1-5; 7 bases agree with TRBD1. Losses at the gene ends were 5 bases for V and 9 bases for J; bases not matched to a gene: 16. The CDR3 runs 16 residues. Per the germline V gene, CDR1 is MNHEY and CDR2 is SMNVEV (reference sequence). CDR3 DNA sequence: TGTGCCAGCAGTCGGATGGAGGGGGCAGGAGGGCGGCCCCAGCATTTT. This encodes CASSRMEGAGGRPQHF.

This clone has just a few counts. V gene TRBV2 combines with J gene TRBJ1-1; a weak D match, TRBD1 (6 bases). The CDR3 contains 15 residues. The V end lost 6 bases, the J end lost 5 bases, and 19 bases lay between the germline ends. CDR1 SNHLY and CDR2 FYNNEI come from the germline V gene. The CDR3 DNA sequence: TGTGCCAGCAGAATAAACAGGGAATCGAGTACTGAAGCTTTCTTT. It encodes CASRINRESSTEAFF.

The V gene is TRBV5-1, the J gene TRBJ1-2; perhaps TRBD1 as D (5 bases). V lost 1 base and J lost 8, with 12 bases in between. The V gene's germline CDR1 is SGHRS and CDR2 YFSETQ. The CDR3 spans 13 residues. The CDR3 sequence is CASSLNFGDGYTF. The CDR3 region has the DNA TGCGCCAGCAGCTTGAACTTTGGGGACGGCTACACCTTC.

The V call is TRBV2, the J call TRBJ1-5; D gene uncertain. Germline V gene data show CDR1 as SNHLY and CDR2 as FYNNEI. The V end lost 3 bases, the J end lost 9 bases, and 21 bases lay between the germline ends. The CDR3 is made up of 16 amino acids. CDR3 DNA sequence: TGTGCCAGCAGTGATAACGGCCGGATGTCAGTGACGCCCCAGCATTTT. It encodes CASSDNGRMSVTPQHF.

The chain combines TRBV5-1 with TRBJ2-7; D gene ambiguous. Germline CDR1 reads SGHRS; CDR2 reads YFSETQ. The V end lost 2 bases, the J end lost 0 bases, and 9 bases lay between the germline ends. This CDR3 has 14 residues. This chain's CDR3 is CASSFRQTSYEQYF. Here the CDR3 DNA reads TGCGCCAGCAGCTTTCGGCAGACCTCCTACGAGCAGTACTTC.

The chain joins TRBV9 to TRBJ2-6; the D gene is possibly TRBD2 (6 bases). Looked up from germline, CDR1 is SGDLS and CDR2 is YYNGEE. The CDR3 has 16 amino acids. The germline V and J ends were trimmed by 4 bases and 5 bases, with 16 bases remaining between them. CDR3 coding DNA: TGTGCCAGCAGCTCCTTACGGGGGAATTGGGCCAACGTCCTGACTTTC. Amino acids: CASSSLRGNWANVLTF. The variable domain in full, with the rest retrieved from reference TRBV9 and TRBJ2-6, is DSGVTQTPKHLITATGQRVTLRCSPRSGDLSVYWYQQSLDQGLQFLIQYYNGEERAKGNILERFSAQQFPDLHSELNLSSLELGDSALYFCASSSLRGNWANVLTFGAGSRLTVL.

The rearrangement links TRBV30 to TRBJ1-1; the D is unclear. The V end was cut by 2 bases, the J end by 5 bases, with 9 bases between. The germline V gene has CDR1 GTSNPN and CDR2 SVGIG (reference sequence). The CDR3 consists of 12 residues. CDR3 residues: CAWSQLGTEAFF. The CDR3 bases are TGTGCCTGGAGTCAGTTGGGGACTGAAGCTTTCTTT.

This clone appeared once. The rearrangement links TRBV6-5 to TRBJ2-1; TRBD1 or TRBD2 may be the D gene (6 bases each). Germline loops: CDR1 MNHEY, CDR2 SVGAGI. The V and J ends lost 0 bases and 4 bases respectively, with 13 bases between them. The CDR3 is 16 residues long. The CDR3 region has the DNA TGTGCCAGCAGTTACTCTGGGGGGCGATGGTACAATGAGCAGTTCTTC. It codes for CASSYSGGRWYNEQFF.

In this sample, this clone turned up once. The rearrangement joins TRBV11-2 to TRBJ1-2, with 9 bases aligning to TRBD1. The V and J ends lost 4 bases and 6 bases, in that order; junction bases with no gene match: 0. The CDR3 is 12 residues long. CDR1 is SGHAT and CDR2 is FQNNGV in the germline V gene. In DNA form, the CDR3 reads TGTGCCAGCAGCTGGGACAGGGATGGCTACACCTTC. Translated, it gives CASSWDRDGYTF.

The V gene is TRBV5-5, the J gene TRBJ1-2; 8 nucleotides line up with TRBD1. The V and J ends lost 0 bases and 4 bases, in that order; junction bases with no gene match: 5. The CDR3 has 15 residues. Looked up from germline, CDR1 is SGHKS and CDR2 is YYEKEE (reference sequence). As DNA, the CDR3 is TGTGCCAGCAGCTTGGTTCCAGGGGGCGCCTATGGCTACACCTTC. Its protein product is CASSLVPGGAYGYTF. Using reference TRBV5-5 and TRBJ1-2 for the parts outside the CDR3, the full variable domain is DAGVTQSPTHLIKTRGQQVTLRCSPISGHKSVSWYQQVLGQGPQFIFQYYEKEERGRGNFPDRFSARQFPNYSSELNVNALLLGDSALYLCASSLVPGGAYGYTFGSGTRLTVV.